These T cell receptor beta chains were read from a single sample in a study of CD8 T cells in ankylosing spondylitis. TCRdb recomputed calls from the 5' RACE reads with MiXCR, one row per CDR3 protein. The data hold tens of thousands of distinct CDR3 sequences, with approximately 8.9% observed a single time. Material: blood, either unsorted or a sorted T cell fraction (not recorded which). The receptors stem from a male donor with ankylosing spondylitis. The CDR3 runs from the conserved cysteine through the conserved F or W. A D gene is named only where the DNA matches it firmly. Rows may omit the clone size; those that give it use once, few, many or a size class.

v_gene: TRBV6-2/TRBV6-3; abundance: -; j_gene: TRBJ2-7; d_gene: -; CDR3nt: TGTGCCAGCAGTTACCCGGGACGATACGAGCAGTACTTC; CDR3aa: CASSYPGRYEQYF
v_gene: TRBV5-5; abundance: few; j_gene: TRBJ2-3; d_gene: -; CDR3nt: TGTGCCAGCACCCCCGGCAGGGAGGGCACAGATACGCAGTATTTT; CDR3aa: CASTPGREGTDTQYF
v_gene: TRBV2; abundance: -; j_gene: TRBJ2-1; d_gene: TRBD2; CDR3nt: TGTGCCAGAGAGCGGGAGTCCCACCTCTCCTACAATGAGCAGTTCTTC; CDR3aa: CARERESHLSYNEQFF
v_gene: TRBV9; abundance: many; j_gene: TRBJ1-1; d_gene: -; CDR3nt: TGTGCCAGCAGCGTAAGTCGGAACACTGAAGCTTTCTTT; CDR3aa: CASSVSRNTEAFF
v_gene: TRBV2; abundance: many; j_gene: TRBJ1-1; d_gene: -; CDR3nt: TGTGCCATGACGACAACTGTGTTCGGTAACACTGAAGCTTTCTTT; CDR3aa: CAMTTTVFGNTEAFF
v_gene: TRBV11-2; abundance: -; j_gene: TRBJ2-1; d_gene: -; CDR3nt: TGTGCCAGCAGTTCTATGGGCGTTGAGCAGTTCTTC; CDR3aa: CASSSMGVEQFF
v_gene: TRBV11-1; abundance: many; j_gene: TRBJ2-1; d_gene: TRBD2; CDR3nt: TGTGCCAGCAGCTCACCCCTAGCGGCAACTCCCAACTCCTACAATGAGCAGTTCTTC; CDR3aa: CASSSPLAATPNSYNEQFF
v_gene: TRBV5-4; abundance: -; j_gene: TRBJ2-1; d_gene: -; CDR3nt: TGTGCCAGCAGCTTGCCAGGGTCGTACTACAATGAGCAGTTCTTC; CDR3aa: CASSLPGSYYNEQFF
v_gene: TRBV7-2; abundance: few; j_gene: TRBJ2-3; d_gene: -; CDR3nt: TGTGCCAGCAGCCCGAACGCCCGGACAGATACGCAGTATTTT; CDR3aa: CASSPNARTDTQYF
v_gene: TRBV20-1; abundance: -; j_gene: TRBJ2-1; d_gene: TRBD2; CDR3nt: TGCAGTGCTGCCCACTACCGCGGGAGTAGCAATGAGCAGTTCTTC; CDR3aa: CSAAHYRGSSNEQFF
v_gene: TRBV18; abundance: many; j_gene: TRBJ1-5; d_gene: -; CDR3nt: TGTGCCAGCTCAGGAGGTTATAGCAATCAGCCCCAGCATTTT; CDR3aa: CASSGGYSNQPQHF
v_gene: TRBV25-1; abundance: few; j_gene: TRBJ2-1; d_gene: -; CDR3nt: TGTGCCACCGGGACAAAAAATGAGCAGTTCTTC; CDR3aa: CATGTKNEQFF
v_gene: TRBV12-3/TRBV12-4; abundance: few; j_gene: TRBJ1-2; d_gene: -; CDR3nt: TGTGCCAGCAGTTTAGCGCTAAAGGGATCGCTGGCCCATGGCTACACCTTC; CDR3aa: CASSLALKGSLAHGYTF
v_gene: TRBV5-1; abundance: many; j_gene: TRBJ2-7; d_gene: -; CDR3nt: TGCGCCAGCAGCTTACCCGAGGACAGAGCATCCTACGAGCAGTACTTC; CDR3aa: CASSLPEDRASYEQYF
v_gene: TRBV2; abundance: -; j_gene: TRBJ2-1; d_gene: TRBD2; CDR3nt: TGTGCCAGCAGTGAAAGTAGCGGGAGGTTCGGTGAGCAGTTCTTC; CDR3aa: CASSESSGRFGEQFF
v_gene: TRBV29-1; abundance: few; j_gene: TRBJ1-2; d_gene: -; CDR3nt: TGCAGCGTCAAAGCTAACTATGGCTACACCTTC; CDR3aa: CSVKANYGYTF
v_gene: TRBV6-2/TRBV6-3; abundance: -; j_gene: TRBJ2-3; d_gene: -; CDR3nt: TGTGCCAGCAGTTACTCGAGCGGTTCGGATACGCAGTATTTT; CDR3aa: CASSYSSGSDTQYF
v_gene: TRBV2; abundance: -; j_gene: TRBJ2-2; d_gene: -; CDR3nt: TGTGCCAGCAGTGAAGGGCAGACCGGGGAGCTGTTTTTT; CDR3aa: CASSEGQTGELFF
v_gene: TRBV24-1; abundance: few; j_gene: TRBJ1-1; d_gene: -; CDR3nt: TGTGCCACCAGTGATAGCAGTTGGGGGACGAACACTGAAGCTTTCTTT; CDR3aa: CATSDSSWGTNTEAFF
v_gene: TRBV7-9; abundance: many; j_gene: TRBJ1-6; d_gene: -; CDR3nt: TGTGCCAGCAGCCAACTGAACAGTTATAATTCACCCCTCCACTTT; CDR3aa: CASSQLNSYNSPLHF
v_gene: TRBV7-9; abundance: -; j_gene: TRBJ1-5; d_gene: -; CDR3nt: TGTGCCAGCAGCACGGACAGTGATAGCAATCAGCCCCAGCATTTT; CDR3aa: CASSTDSDSNQPQHF
v_gene: TRBV15; abundance: few; j_gene: TRBJ1-3; d_gene: TRBD1; CDR3nt: TGTGCCACCAGCATTTTTCCCCGGGACAGCGGCTCTGGAAACACCATATATTTT; CDR3aa: CATSIFPRDSGSGNTIYF
v_gene: TRBV24-1; abundance: few; j_gene: TRBJ1-5; d_gene: -; CDR3nt: TGTGCCACCAGTGATTCCCTCTGGGGGGCCCAGCATTTT; CDR3aa: CATSDSLWGAQHF
v_gene: TRBV4-2; abundance: -; j_gene: TRBJ2-3; d_gene: -; CDR3nt: TGTGCCAGCAGCCAAGAAGGGCCTCCAGCCCCAGATACGCAGTATTTT; CDR3aa: CASSQEGPPAPDTQYF
v_gene: TRBV24-1; abundance: many; j_gene: TRBJ2-1; d_gene: -; CDR3nt: TGTGCCACCAGTGTCCAACTAGGGAGTGAGCAGTTCTTC; CDR3aa: CATSVQLGSEQFF
v_gene: TRBV13; abundance: few; j_gene: TRBJ2-1; d_gene: -; CDR3nt: TGTGCCAGCAGCTTCCTAGCGCTCTACAATGAGCAGTTCTTC; CDR3aa: CASSFLALYNEQFF
v_gene: TRBV2; abundance: many; j_gene: TRBJ1-1; d_gene: -; CDR3nt: TGTGCCAGCAGCCGGGGGGGCAGGGACACTGAAGCTTTCTTT; CDR3aa: CASSRGGRDTEAFF
v_gene: TRBV27; abundance: -; j_gene: TRBJ2-1; d_gene: -; CDR3nt: TGTGCCAGCAGTTTAACGGGCCCCTTGGGGGAGTTCTTC; CDR3aa: CASSLTGPLGEFF
v_gene: TRBV27; abundance: many; j_gene: TRBJ2-3; d_gene: TRBD2; CDR3nt: TGTGCCAGCAGTATTTTAGCGGGAGCTCGGGCAGATACGCAGTATTTT; CDR3aa: CASSILAGARADTQYF
v_gene: TRBV12-3/TRBV12-4; abundance: -; j_gene: TRBJ1-1; d_gene: -; CDR3nt: TGTGCCAGCAGTCCGACAGTTATCCTCGGCACTGAAGCTTTCTTT; CDR3aa: CASSPTVILGTEAFF
v_gene: TRBV10-2; abundance: many; j_gene: TRBJ2-3; d_gene: -; CDR3nt: TGCGCCAGCAGTCAACTTGGCGGGGTCACAGATACGCAGTATTTT; CDR3aa: CASSQLGGVTDTQYF
v_gene: TRBV7-9; abundance: many; j_gene: TRBJ1-2; d_gene: -; CDR3nt: TGTGCCAGCACCTTGGGAGGCGGCGGCTACACCTTC; CDR3aa: CASTLGGGGYTF
v_gene: TRBV15; abundance: many; j_gene: TRBJ2-2; d_gene: TRBD2; CDR3nt: TGTGCCACCAGCACCAGGGCGGGAGGGAACACCGGGGAGCTGTTTTTT; CDR3aa: CATSTRAGGNTGELFF
v_gene: TRBV2; abundance: -; j_gene: TRBJ1-2; d_gene: -; CDR3nt: TGTGCCAGCACCGCCGACGGTTATAATGGCTACACCTTC; CDR3aa: CASTADGYNGYTF
v_gene: TRBV7-9; abundance: many; j_gene: TRBJ2-3; d_gene: TRBD2; CDR3nt: TGTGCCAGCAGCTACAGCGGGAGACGCACAGATACGCAGTATTTT; CDR3aa: CASSYSGRRTDTQYF
v_gene: TRBV3-1; abundance: many; j_gene: TRBJ2-2; d_gene: TRBD1; CDR3nt: TGTGCCAGCAGCCAACTCGGCGGGACAGGGTACACCGGGGAGCTGTTTTTT; CDR3aa: CASSQLGGTGYTGELFF
v_gene: TRBV12-3/TRBV12-4; abundance: -; j_gene: TRBJ2-5; d_gene: -; CDR3nt: TGTGCCAGCACCCACGGACAGCTACAAGAGACCCAGTACTTC; CDR3aa: CASTHGQLQETQYF
v_gene: TRBV7-9; abundance: -; j_gene: TRBJ2-3; d_gene: -; CDR3nt: TGTGCCAGCAGCTTATGGTCAGGCCGGGACATTACGCAGTATTTT; CDR3aa: CASSLWSGRDITQYF
v_gene: TRBV12-3/TRBV12-4; abundance: many; j_gene: TRBJ2-2; d_gene: -; CDR3nt: TGTGCCAGCAGTTCCGCTTCGGGGCCCCGGGAGCTGTTTTTT; CDR3aa: CASSSASGPRELFF
v_gene: TRBV29-1; abundance: many; j_gene: TRBJ2-5; d_gene: TRBD2; CDR3nt: TGCAGCGCCGCCGCGATGGCTAGCGGGACCTACCAAGAGACCCAGTACTTC; CDR3aa: CSAAAMASGTYQETQYF
v_gene: TRBV7-9; abundance: few; j_gene: TRBJ2-1; d_gene: TRBD2; CDR3nt: TGTGCCAGCAGCCGCCCCGGGGGGGGCGGCTATGAGCAGTTCTTC; CDR3aa: CASSRPGGGGYEQFF